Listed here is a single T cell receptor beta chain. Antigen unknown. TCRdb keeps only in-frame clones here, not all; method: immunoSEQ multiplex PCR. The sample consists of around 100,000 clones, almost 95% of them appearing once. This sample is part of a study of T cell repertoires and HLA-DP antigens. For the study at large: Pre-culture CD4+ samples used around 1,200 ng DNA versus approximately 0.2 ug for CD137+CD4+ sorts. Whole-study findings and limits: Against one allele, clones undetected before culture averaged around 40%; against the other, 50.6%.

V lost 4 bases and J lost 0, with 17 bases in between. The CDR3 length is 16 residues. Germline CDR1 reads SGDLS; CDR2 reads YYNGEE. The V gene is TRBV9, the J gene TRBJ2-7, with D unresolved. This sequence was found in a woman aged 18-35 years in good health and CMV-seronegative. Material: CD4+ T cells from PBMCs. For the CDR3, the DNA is TGTGCCAGCAGCCCTACTCTGGCGGAGCCCTCCTACGAGCAGTACTTC. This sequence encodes CASSPTLAEPSYEQYF.